These 14 T cell receptor beta chains were sequenced from one sample in a study of blood T cell repertoires in COVID-19. Clones were sequenced by immunoSEQ multiplex PCR, and TCRdb holds only the in-frame ones, with some missing. The repertoire consists of fewer than 350,000 clones, with approximately 90% occurring once and the leading ten covering about 4.2%. Specimen: peripheral blood. All receptors come from a man aged 35-49 years with acute or convalescent COVID-19.

The J gene is TRBJ1-6, the V gene TRBV3-1 (or the pseudogene TRBV3-2); D is possibly TRBD1 (6 bases). Germline assignment: CDR1 LGHDT and CDR2 YNNKEL (reference sequence). This CDR3 has 15 amino acids. V shed 0 bases and J shed 8 bases, with 11 bases lying between them. The CDR3 nucleotides are TGTGCCAGCAGCCAAGAAGGGGAGGGGGATTCACCCCTCCACTTT. As protein: CASSQEGEGDSPLHF.

V usage is TRBV16 and J usage is TRBJ1-3; D perhaps matches TRBD1 (5 bases). The CDR3 has 14 residues. Trimming removed 3 bases at V and 1 base at J, with 7 bases between. Germline V gives CDR1 KGHSY, CDR2 FQNENV. The CDR3 DNA reads TGTGCCAGCAGCCATTCAGGGTCTGGAAACACCATATATTTT. It is translated as CASSHSGSGNTIYF.

The chain has TRBV7-2 and TRBJ2-7; 12 nucleotides line up with TRBD1. Germline V gives CDR1 SGHTA, CDR2 FQGNSA. Losses at the gene ends were 4 bases for V and 5 bases for J; bases not matched to a gene: 15. This CDR3 comprises 18 residues. The CDR3 coding sequence is TGTGCCAGCAGCTCTCGGAAGTTCATAGGGACAGGGGGCGACGAGCAGTACTTC. Encoded protein: CASSSRKFIGTGGDEQYF.

This rearrangement joins TRBV27 to TRBJ1-6, with D maybe TRBD1 (5 bases). This CDR3 contains 16 residues. Germline assignment: CDR1 MNHEY and CDR2 SMNVEV (reference sequence). The ends were cut back, 2 bases at V and 8 bases at J, with 16 bases in the middle. CDR3 loop: CASSLTSGTNHSPLHF. DNA of the CDR3: TGTGCCAGCAGTTTAACGTCCGGGACTAATCATTCACCCCTCCACTTT.

This sequence joins TRBV9 and TRBJ1-1; 7 bases fit TRBD1. CDR3 length: 15 residues. Germline assignment: CDR1 SGDLS and CDR2 YYNGEE. The trim removed 4 bases at V and 1 base at J, leaving 7 bases unmatched. The CDR3 is CASSPGGTGNTEAFF. CDR3 coding DNA: TGTGCCAGCAGCCCAGGGGGGACCGGGAACACTGAAGCTTTCTTT.

Only a few counts were recorded for this clone. The V gene is TRBV9, the J gene TRBJ1-2; unclear D gene. V lost 4 bases to trimming and J lost 8 bases, with 15 bases between them. The CDR3 sequence is 13 residues long. Germline CDR1 is SGDLS and CDR2 is YYNGEE. The CDR3 nucleotides read TGTGCCAGCAGCTTCCCGGGAGGTACAGGCTACACCTTC. Protein: CASSFPGGTGYTF. Supplemented by reference TRBV9 and TRBJ1-2, the full variable domain reads DSGVTQTPKHLITATGQRVTLRCSPRSGDLSVYWYQQSLDQGLQFLIQYYNGEERAKGNILERFSAQQFPDLHSELNLSSLELGDSALYFCASSFPGGTGYTFGSGTRLTVV.

The rearrangement links TRBV2 to TRBJ2-3; 8 bases map to TRBD1. Per the germline V gene, CDR1 is SNHLY and CDR2 is FYNNEI. The CDR3 has 15 residues. V shed 6 bases and J 0 bases; nucleotides not matched to a gene: 5. CDR3: CASSAGGTSTDTQYF. As DNA, the CDR3 is TGTGCCAGCAGCGCAGGGGGCACTAGCACAGATACGCAGTATTTT.

This clone was counted a few times. The chain combines TRBV11-2 with TRBJ2-7; 7 nucleotides agree with TRBD1. The V and J ends lost 5 bases and 9 bases, in that order; junction bases with no gene match: 10. CDR1 SGHAT and CDR2 FQNNGV come from the germline V gene. CDR3 length: 13 residues. The CDR3 loop reads CASSPQEGARQYF. The CDR3, as DNA: TGTGCCAGCAGCCCGCAAGAGGGGGCGAGGCAGTACTTC. Full variable domain (outside the CDR3, taken from reference TRBV11-2 and TRBJ2-7): EAGVAQSPRYKIIEKRQSVAFWCNPISGHATLYWYQQILGQGPKLLIQFQNNGVVDDSQLPKDRFSAERLKGVDSTLKIQPAKLEDSAVYLCASSPQEGARQYFGPGTRLTVT.

V is TRBV5-1 and J is TRBJ2-2; TRBD2 matches 14 bases. V lost 3 bases to trimming and J lost 2 bases; unmatched junction nucleotides: 3. The germline V gene encodes CDR1 SGHRS and CDR2 YFSETQ. The CDR3 runs 17 residues. CDR3 protein: CASSSGLAGGNTGELFF. CDR3 in DNA: TGCGCCAGCAGCTCTGGACTAGCGGGGGGTAACACCGGGGAGCTGTTTTTT.

This chain joins TRBV19 and TRBJ1-5, with TRBD1 matching 9 bases. CDR1 and CDR2 from the germline V gene are LNHDA and SQIVND (reference sequence). This CDR3 has 14 residues. V lost 7 bases to trimming and J lost 6 bases; unmatched junction nucleotides: 7. The DNA of the CDR3 is TGTGCCAGTACCGAAGACAGGGGGGTTCAGCCCCAGCATTTT. Its protein is CASTEDRGVQPQHF.

The chain couples TRBV5-4 to TRBJ1-2, with D unresolved. The CDR3 is made up of 13 amino acids. V was cut by 4 bases and J by 8 bases, with 15 bases left in between. Germline V gives CDR1 SGHNT, CDR2 YYREEE (reference sequence). This CDR3 is CASSRAKGEGYTF. CDR3 DNA sequence: TGTGCCAGCAGCCGCGCTAAAGGAGAGGGCTACACCTTC. Combining the CDR3 with reference TRBV5-4 and TRBJ1-2 gives the whole variable domain ETGVTQSPTHLIKTRGQQVTLRCSSQSGHNTVSWYQQALGQGPQFIFQYYREEENGRGNFPPRFSGLQFPNYSSELNVNALELDDSALYLCASSRAKGEGYTFGSGTRLTVV.

The CDR3 loop reads CASSQGTGGNQPQHF. The CDR3 DNA reads TGTGCCAGCAGCCAAGGGACAGGGGGGAATCAGCCCCAGCATTTT. The rearrangement uses TRBV3-1 (or the pseudogene TRBV3-2) and TRBJ1-5; 10 bases map to TRBD1. The ends lost 1 base at V and 4 bases at J; junction bases unmatched: 1. Germline assignment: CDR1 LGHDT and CDR2 YNNKEL (reference sequence). CDR3 length: 15 amino acids.

The V and J genes are TRBV6-6 and TRBJ2-2, with TRBD1 identical over 7 bases. The CDR3 runs 15 residues. Germline values: CDR1 MNHNY, CDR2 SVGAGI (reference sequence). The J segment lost 4 bases and the V segment lost 6 bases, leaving 8 bases of the junction unmatched. CDR3 nucleotide sequence: TGTGCCAGCAGCCCCGACAGGGTGGCCACCGGGGAGCTGTTTTTT. Protein: CASSPDRVATGELFF.

The rearrangement uses TRBV5-1 and TRBJ2-7, with TRBD1 identical over 8 bases. The germline V gene has CDR1 SGHRS and CDR2 YFSETQ. CDR3 size: 15 residues. V lost 0 bases to trimming and J lost 2 bases; unmatched junction nucleotides: 4. CDR3 nucleotides: TGCGCCAGCAGCTTGGACGGGACAGGTCCCTACGAGCAGTACTTC. This sequence encodes CASSLDGTGPYEQYF.